This is a list of T cell receptor beta chains from one sample in a study of T cell responses to AZD1222 COVID-19 vaccine. Measured with immunoSEQ multiplex PCR; TCRdb has only the in-frame clones, and not every one. The table shows some 100,000 clones, with 87% occurring only once. Sequencing used peripheral blood, obtained on day 0 of AZD1222 vaccination. These receptors originate from an adult in good health. Both conserved end residues are trimmed from each CDR3. D genes are given only for firm matches.

cdr3_length | j_call | v_call | d_call | cdr3_aa
13 | TRBJ2-3 | TRBV2 | TRBD1 | ASSPQGAPTDTQY
10 | TRBJ1-1 | TRBV28 | - | ASREIGTEAF
13 | TRBJ2-5 | TRBV14 | - | ASSLVGGIRETQY
13 | TRBJ2-7 | TRBV9 | TRBD2 | ASTRGAGGAFEQY
10 | TRBJ2-3 | TRBV7-3 | - | ASSYDTDTQY
12 | TRBJ2-3 | TRBV28 | - | ASSFVAGTDTQY
13 | TRBJ1-1 | TRBV4-1 | TRBD1 | ASSQMDRGFGEAF
13 | TRBJ2-7 | TRBV28 | TRBD1 | ASSFEDRVPNEQY
14 | TRBJ2-3 | TRBV21-1 | - | ASSKVQAVSTDTQY
15 | TRBJ2-1 | TRBV4-1 | - | ASSQDRDSPRGNEQF
13 | TRBJ1-5 | TRBV28 | - | ASRRGRGSNQPQH
13 | TRBJ2-1 | TRBV3-1/TRBV3-2 | TRBD2 | ASSHTGGPVNEQF
10 | TRBJ2-1 | TRBV27 | - | ASRGAVNEQF
11 | TRBJ1-1 | TRBV18 | - | ASPEGGNTEAF
12 | TRBJ2-7 | TRBV2 | - | ASSPDRTYYEQY
17 | TRBJ2-1 | TRBV6-2/TRBV6-3 | - | ASSFRLGLSSAGYNEQF
11 | TRBJ2-1 | TRBV5-1 | - | ASSLDMTGEQF
12 | TRBJ2-7 | TRBV5-6 | - | ASSLKGTSYEQY
13 | TRBJ1-6 | TRBV15 | TRBD1 | ATSRGRTGNSPLH
10 | TRBJ2-1 | TRBV29-1 | - | SVDRSYNEQF
11 | TRBJ2-7 | TRBV14 | - | ASSQDLAGEQY
10 | TRBJ1-2 | TRBV5-4 | - | ASSLDNYGYT
12 | TRBJ1-2 | TRBV6-1 | TRBD1 | ASSDYRGSRGYT
10 | TRBJ2-7 | TRBV2 | TRBD1 | AGNGQGYEQY
12 | TRBJ1-2 | TRBV7-2 | TRBD1 | ASSRWDSNYGYT
14 | TRBJ1-3 | TRBV5-4 | - | ASSLAGGAVGNTIY
12 | TRBJ1-2 | TRBV5-4 | TRBD1 | ASSTPTGHYGYT
13 | TRBJ2-2 | TRBV5-4 | - | ASSLANRERAELF
11 | TRBJ2-1 | TRBV15 | - | ATSRDRVNEQF
15 | TRBJ2-7 | TRBV7-9 | - | ASSFLTLDFHPLEQY